This T cell receptor beta chain was profiled in a study of blood T cell repertoires in COVID-19. Background on the study: Specimens from acute and convalescent COVID-19 originated in the United States, Italy and Spain.

The method was immunoSEQ multiplex PCR; TCRdb's version includes in-frame clones alone and lacks a portion of them. Here the sample spans roughly 450,000 clones, 80% to 95% being singletons. CDR1 SQVTM and CDR2 ANQGSEA come from the germline V gene. CDR3 length: 14 amino acids. V lost 7 bases and J 1 base, leaving 17 bases between the germline ends. Sequenced sample: PBMCs or T cells enriched from blood (not recorded which). The chain recombines TRBV29-1 with TRBJ2-7; tentative D call: TRBD2 (5 bases). The clonotype was recovered from a man younger than 35 who had recovered from COVID-19. CDR3 amino acids: CSAVRTRGSYEQYF. CDR3 in DNA: TGCAGCGCTGTAAGGACCCGAGGGTCCTACGAGCAGTACTTC.